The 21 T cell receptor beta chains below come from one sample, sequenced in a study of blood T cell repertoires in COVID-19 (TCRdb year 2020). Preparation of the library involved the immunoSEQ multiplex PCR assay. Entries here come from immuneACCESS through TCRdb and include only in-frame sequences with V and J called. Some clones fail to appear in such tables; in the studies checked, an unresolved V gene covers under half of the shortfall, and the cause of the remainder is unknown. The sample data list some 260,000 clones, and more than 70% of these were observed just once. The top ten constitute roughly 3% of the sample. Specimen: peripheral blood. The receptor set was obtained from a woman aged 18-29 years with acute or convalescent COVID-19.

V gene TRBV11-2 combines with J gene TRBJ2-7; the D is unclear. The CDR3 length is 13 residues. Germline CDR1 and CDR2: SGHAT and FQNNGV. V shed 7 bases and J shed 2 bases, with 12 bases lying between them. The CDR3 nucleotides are TGTGCCAGCACCCCCGGCGGAACCTACGAGCAGTACTTC. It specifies CASTPGGTYEQYF.

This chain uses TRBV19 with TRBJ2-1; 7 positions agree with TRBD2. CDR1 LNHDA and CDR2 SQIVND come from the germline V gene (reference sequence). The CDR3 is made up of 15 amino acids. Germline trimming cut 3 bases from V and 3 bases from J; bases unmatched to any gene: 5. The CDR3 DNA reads TGTGCCAGTAGTATCTGGGCTAGCGGCTACAATGAGCAGTTCTTC. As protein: CASSIWASGYNEQFF.

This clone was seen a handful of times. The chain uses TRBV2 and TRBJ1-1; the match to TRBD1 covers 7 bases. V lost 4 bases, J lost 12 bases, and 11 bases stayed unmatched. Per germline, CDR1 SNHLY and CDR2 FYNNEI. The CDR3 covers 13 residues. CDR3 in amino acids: CASSVGDSWGTFF. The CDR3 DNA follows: TGTGCCAGCAGTGTTGGGGACAGCTGGGGGACTTTCTTT.

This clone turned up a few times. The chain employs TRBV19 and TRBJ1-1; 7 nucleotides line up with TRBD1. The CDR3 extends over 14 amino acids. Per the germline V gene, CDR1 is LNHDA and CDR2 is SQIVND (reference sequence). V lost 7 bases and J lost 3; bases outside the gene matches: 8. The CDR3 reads CASKSTGSHTEAFF. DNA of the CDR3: TGTGCCAGTAAATCGACAGGGAGTCACACTGAAGCTTTCTTT.

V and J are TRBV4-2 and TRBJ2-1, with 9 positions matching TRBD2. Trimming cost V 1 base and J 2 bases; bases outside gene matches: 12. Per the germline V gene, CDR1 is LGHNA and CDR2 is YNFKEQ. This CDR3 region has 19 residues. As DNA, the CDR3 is TGTGCCAGCAGCCAAGGAGGACGCGGGAGGGCCTGGGCCTACAATGAGCAGTTCTTC. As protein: CASSQGGRGRAWAYNEQFF.

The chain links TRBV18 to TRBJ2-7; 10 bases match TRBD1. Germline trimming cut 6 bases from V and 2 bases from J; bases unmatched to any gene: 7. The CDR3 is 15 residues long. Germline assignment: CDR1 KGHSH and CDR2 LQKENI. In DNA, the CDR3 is TGTGCCAGCTCGACACCGGGACAGGGGACCTACGAGCAGTACTTC. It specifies CASSTPGQGTYEQYF.

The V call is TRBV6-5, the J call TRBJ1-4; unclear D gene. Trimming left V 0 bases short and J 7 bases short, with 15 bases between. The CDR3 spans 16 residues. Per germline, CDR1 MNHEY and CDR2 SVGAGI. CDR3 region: CASSYSRGSSSEKLFF. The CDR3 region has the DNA TGTGCCAGCAGTTACTCGAGAGGTTCGTCCAGTGAAAAACTGTTTTTT.

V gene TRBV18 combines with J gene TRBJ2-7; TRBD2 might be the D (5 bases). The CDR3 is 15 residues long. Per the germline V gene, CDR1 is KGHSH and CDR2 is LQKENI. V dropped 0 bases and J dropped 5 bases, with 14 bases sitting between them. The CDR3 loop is CASSPPSRGFHEQYF. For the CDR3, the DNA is TGTGCCAGCTCACCACCGTCGAGAGGGTTCCACGAGCAGTACTTC.

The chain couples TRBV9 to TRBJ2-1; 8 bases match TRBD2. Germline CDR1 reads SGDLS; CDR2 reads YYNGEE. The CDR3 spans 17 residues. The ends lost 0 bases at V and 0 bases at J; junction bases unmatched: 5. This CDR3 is CASSVGTSFSSYNEQFF. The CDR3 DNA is TGTGCCAGCAGCGTAGGGACTAGCTTTAGCTCCTACAATGAGCAGTTCTTC.

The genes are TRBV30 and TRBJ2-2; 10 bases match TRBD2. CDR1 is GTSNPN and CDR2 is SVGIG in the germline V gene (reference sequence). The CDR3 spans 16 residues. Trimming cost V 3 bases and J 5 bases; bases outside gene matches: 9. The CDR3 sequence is CAWRGLAGAITGELFF. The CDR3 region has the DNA TGTGCCTGGAGAGGGCTAGCGGGGGCGATTACCGGGGAGCTGTTTTTT.

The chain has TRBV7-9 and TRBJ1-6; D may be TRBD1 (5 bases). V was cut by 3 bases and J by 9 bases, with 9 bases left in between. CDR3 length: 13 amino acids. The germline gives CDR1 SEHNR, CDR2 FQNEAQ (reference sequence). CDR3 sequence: CASSLGGGSPLHF. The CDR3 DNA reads TGTGCCAGCAGCTTGGGGGGGGGTTCACCCCTCCACTTT. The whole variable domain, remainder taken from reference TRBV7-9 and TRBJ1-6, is DTGVSQNPRHKITKRGQNVTFRCDPISEHNRLYWYRQTLGQGPEFLTYFQNEAQLEKSRLLSDRFSAERPKGSFSTLEIQRTEQGDSAMYLCASSLGGGSPLHFGNGTRLTVT.

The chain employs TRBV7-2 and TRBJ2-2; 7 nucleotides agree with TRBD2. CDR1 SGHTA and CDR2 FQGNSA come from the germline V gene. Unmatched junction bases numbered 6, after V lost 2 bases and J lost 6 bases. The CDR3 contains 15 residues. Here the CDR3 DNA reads TGTGCCAGCAGCTTATCACCGGGAGGTGCCGGGGAGCTGTTTTTT. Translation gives CASSLSPGGAGELFF.

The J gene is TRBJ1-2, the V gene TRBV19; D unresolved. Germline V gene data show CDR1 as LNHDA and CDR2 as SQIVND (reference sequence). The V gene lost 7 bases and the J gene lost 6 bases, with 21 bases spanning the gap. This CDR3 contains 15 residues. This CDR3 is CASISKRGEWNGYTF. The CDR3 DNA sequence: TGTGCCAGTATCTCAAAACGTGGGGAGTGGAATGGCTACACCTTC.

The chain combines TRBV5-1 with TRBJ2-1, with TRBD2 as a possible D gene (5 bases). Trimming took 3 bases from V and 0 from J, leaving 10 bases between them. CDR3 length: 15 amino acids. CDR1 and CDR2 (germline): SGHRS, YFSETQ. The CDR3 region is CASSSGGGSYNEQFF. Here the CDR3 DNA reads TGCGCCAGCAGCTCCGGTGGAGGCTCCTACAATGAGCAGTTCTTC. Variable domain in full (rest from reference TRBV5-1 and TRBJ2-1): KAGVTQTPRYLIKTRGQQVTLSCSPISGHRSVSWYQQTPGQGLQFLFEYFSETQRNKGNFPGRFSGRQFSNSRSEMNVSTLELGDSALYLCASSSGGGSYNEQFFGPGTRLTVL.

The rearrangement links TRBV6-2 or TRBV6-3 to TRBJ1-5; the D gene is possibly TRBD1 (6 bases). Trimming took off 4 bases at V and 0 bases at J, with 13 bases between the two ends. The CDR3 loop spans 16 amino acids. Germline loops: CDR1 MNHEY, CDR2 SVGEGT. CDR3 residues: CASSFGQPASNQPQHF. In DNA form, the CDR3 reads TGTGCCAGCAGTTTTGGACAGCCGGCTAGCAATCAGCCCCAGCATTTT.

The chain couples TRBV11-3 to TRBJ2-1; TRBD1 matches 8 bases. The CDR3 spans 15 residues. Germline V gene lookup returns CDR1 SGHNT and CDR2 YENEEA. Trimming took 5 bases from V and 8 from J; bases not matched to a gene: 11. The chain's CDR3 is CASSQGQGAVDEQFF. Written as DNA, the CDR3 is TGTGCCAGCAGCCAAGGACAGGGCGCGGTAGATGAGCAGTTCTTC.

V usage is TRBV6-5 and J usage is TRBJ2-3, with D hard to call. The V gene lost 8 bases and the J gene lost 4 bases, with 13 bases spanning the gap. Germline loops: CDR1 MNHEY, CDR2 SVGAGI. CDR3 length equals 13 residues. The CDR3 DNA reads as TGTGCCAGCGCGGCCCTACCCCCAGATACGCAGTATTTT. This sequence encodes CASAALPPDTQYF.

In DNA, the CDR3 is TGTGCCAGCAGCCCCAGGACTAGCGGGCTTTCCTACGAGCAGTACTTC. Translated: CASSPRTSGLSYEQYF. The genes are TRBV3-1 (or the pseudogene TRBV3-2) and TRBJ2-7, with TRBD2 matching 11 bases. This CDR3 is 16 amino acids long. Germline CDR1 is LGHDT and CDR2 is YNNKEL (reference sequence). The J segment lost 1 base and the V segment lost 4 bases, leaving 6 bases of the junction unmatched.

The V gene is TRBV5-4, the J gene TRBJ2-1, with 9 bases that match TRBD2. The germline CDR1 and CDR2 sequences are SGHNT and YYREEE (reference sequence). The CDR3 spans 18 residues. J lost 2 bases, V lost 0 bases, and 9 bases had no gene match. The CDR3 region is CASSLVKGTSSAYNEQFF. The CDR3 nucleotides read TGTGCCAGCAGCTTGGTTAAGGGGACTAGCAGCGCCTACAATGAGCAGTTCTTC.

CDR3 sequence reads: CASSTLGRDYEQYF. DNA for the CDR3: TGTGCCAGCAGCACCTTAGGGAGGGACTACGAGCAGTACTTC. The V call is TRBV7-9, the J call TRBJ2-7; 7 bases fit TRBD2. This CDR3 spans 14 amino acids. The V gene end was trimmed by 5 bases and the J gene end by 3 bases; junction bases not matched to a gene: 7. Germline lookup yields CDR1 SEHNR and CDR2 FQNEAQ (reference sequence).

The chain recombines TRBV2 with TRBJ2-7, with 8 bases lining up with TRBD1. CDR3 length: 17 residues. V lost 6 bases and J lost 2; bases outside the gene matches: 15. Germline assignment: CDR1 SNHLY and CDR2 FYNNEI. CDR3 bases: TGTGCCAGCAGCGGCACCCTAGACAGGGGACCCCCCTACGAGCAGTACTTC. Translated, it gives CASSGTLDRGPPYEQYF.